This TCR beta chain is from a study of Ad26.COV2.S vaccination and SARS-CoV-2 variants. Study summary: Intramuscularly, Ad26.COV2.S was given either once or twice, 56 days apart. Regarding the study as a whole: Total T cell responses, in the TCR breadth and depth analyses, may have been underestimated.

As to this clone: Its antigen is unidentified.

Documented treatment: some 20 received Ad26.COV2.S at low or high dose, single or two shots; about 5 received placebo; per-sample allocation not given. Vaccine and placebo recipients were sampled on day 63 after the first injection. Trimming left V 1 base short and J 0 bases short, with 8 bases between. This CDR3 spans 15 amino acids. In germline, CDR1 is SGHNT, CDR2 YYREEE (reference sequence). Assay used: immunoSEQ multiplex PCR; TCRdb lists only in-frame clones, some missing. The table has hundreds of thousands of clones, roughly 87% seen once. This sequence joins TRBV5-4 and TRBJ2-1; D uncertain. The material sequenced was peripheral blood, taken in a trial of Ad26.COV2.S vaccine versus placebo. This clonotype was obtained from a person aged 18 to 65 who received the Ad26.COV2.S COVID-19 vaccine or a placebo. The DNA of the CDR3 is TGTGCCAGCAGCTTGCTCAAAAACTCCTACAATGAGCAGTTCTTC. This gives the protein CASSLLKNSYNEQFF.